This TCR beta chain stems from a study of graft-versus-host responses after intestinal transplantation (dated by TCRdb to about 2021). About the full investigation: The transplants that recipients received were multivisceral, liver-intestinal, or isolated intestinal. Anti-thymocyte globulin induction was given to all recipients, followed by maintenance tacrolimus and steroids for 2 to 4 years. After intestinal transplantation, graft-versus-host and host-versus-graft alloreactive T cell clones in the graft, circulation and bone marrow were tracked using bulk TCR-beta CDR3 sequencing. To identify alloreactive clones, pre-transplant mixed lymphocyte reaction products were sequenced and compared with unstimulated pre-transplant donor and recipient T cells. Of the 20 to 30 intestinal transplant recipients enrolled in the cohort, one of whom was a retransplant, a few patients without pretransplant specimens were excluded. Donor T cell macrochimerism was defined as a peak of at least 4% donor T cells among recipient peripheral blood mononuclear cells. Instead of going to the commercial service, samples from a few later patients were sequenced in-house on an Illumina MiSeq and processed with MiXCR.

To isolate intraepithelial and lamina propria lymphocytes from graft specimens, dithiothreitol, EDTA incubations and collagenase D digestion were used. Bulk TCR-beta sequencing was performed on serial intestinal graft biopsy specimens collected as late as 600 days after transplant. Library preparation employed the immunoSEQ multiplex PCR assay. For most patients, high-throughput TCR-beta CDR3 sequencing of genomic DNA was performed by Adaptive Biotechnologies. Concerning the study's data processing: TCR sequencing data for more than 15 patients were retrieved from Adaptive's ImmunoSEQ software; three other patients were processed with MiXCR and VDJtools. CDR3 nucleotide sequences shared between donor and recipient were removed because their origin could not be assigned. At least 2-fold expansion over unstimulated cells and a minimum CFSE-low frequency of 0.002% (template counts) or 0.001% (read counts) were required for clones to be classified as alloreactive. A clone was considered mappable if detected in the sequenced pre-transplant spleen, lymph node, or MLR CFSE-low populations of the donor or recipient. Cumulative frequency of alloreactive clones was calculated as a percentage of all sequences weighted by copy number. TCRdb holds this immuneACCESS table with in-frame rearrangements only. Some clones are missing; in checked studies, unresolved V genes explain under half, and the rest has no known cause. The DNA was the basis for D and trimming; V, J and clone size are from that table. The sample has about 37,000 clones on record, roughly 87% of them singletons. Over 15% of the sample belongs to the ten largest clones.

Overall study results and their limits: GvH clones turned up in recipient bone marrow, with some appearing earlier in ileal mucosa or blood, a pattern consistent with an intestinal mucosal origin. In patients with donor T cell macrochimerism, the allografts had high GvH to HvG T cell clonal ratios. Conclusions were limited by the relatively low number and heterogeneity of intestinal transplant patients. Peak levels of circulating GvH clones were associated with declines in HvG clones early after transplant.

The CDR3 measures 15 amino acids from cysteine to phenylalanine. Here the CDR3 DNA is all that survives: 45 bases in frame from base 1. Germline trimming: 6 bases from V, 3 bases from J; junction bases outside gene matches: 5. Taken from the germline V gene, the CDR1 and CDR2 loops are MDHEN and SYDVKM. Concerning this clone itself: Its antigen is not yet known. It has no much larger one-base neighbor in the sample; base qualities were not kept.

The chain was built from TRBV28 and TRBJ2-3; 11 central bases correspond to TRBD2. The clonotype originates from a human patient who received an intestinal transplant, so some T cells may come from the graft donor. Sequenced here: ileum tissue, sampled roughly 200 days after intestinal transplant. The CDR3 protein sequence reads: CASSLRTSGTDTQYF. In nucleotide form, the sequence is TGTGCCAGCAGCCTCCGGACTAGCGGGACAGATACGCAGTATTTT.